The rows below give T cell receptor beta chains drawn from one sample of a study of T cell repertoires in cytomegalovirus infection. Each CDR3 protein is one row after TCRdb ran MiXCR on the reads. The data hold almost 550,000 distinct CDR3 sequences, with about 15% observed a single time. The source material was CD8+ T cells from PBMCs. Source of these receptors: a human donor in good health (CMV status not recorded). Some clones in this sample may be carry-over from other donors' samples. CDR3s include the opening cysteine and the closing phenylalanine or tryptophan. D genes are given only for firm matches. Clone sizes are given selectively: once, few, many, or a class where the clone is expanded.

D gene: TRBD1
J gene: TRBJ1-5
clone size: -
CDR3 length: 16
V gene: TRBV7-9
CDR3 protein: CASSPTGTGGGQPQHF
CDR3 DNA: TGTGCCAGCAGCCCGACCGGGACAGGGGGTGGTCAGCCCCAGCATTTT

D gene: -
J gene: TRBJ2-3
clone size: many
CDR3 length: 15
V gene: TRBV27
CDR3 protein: CASSLSAGYTDTQYF
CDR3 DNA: TGTGCCAGCAGTTTATCGGCGGGGTACACAGATACGCAGTATTTT

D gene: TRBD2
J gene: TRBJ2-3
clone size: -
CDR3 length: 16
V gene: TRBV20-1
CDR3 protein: CSASSLSGSPPDTQYF
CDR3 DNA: TGCAGTGCTAGTTCCCTAAGCGGGAGCCCCCCAGATACGCAGTATTTT

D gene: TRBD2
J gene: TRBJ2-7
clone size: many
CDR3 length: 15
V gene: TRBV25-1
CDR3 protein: CASSEYGTSGYEQYF
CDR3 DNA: TGTGCCAGCAGTGAATACGGGACTAGCGGTTACGAGCAGTACTTC

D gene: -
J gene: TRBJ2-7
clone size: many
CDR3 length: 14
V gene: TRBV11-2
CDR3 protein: CASSLGSISNEQYF
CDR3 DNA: TGTGCCAGCAGCTTAGGATCGATTTCAAACGAGCAGTACTTC

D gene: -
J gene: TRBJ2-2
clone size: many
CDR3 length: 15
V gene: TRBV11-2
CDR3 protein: CASSLSSRVAGELFF
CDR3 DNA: TGTGCCAGCAGCTTATCTTCACGTGTAGCCGGGGAGCTGTTTTTT

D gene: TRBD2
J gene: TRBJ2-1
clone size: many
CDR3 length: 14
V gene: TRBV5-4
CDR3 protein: CASRSAGGYNEQFF
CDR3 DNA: TGTGCCAGCAGGTCGGCGGGGGGGTACAATGAGCAGTTCTTC

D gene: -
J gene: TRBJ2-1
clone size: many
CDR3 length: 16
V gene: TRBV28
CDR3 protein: CASSTISGNSYNEQFF
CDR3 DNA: TGTGCCAGCAGCACGATTTCGGGGAACTCCTACAATGAGCAGTTCTTC

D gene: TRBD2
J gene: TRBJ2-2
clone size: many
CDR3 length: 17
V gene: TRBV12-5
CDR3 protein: CASGLVRAGGYTGELFF
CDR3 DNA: TGTGCTAGTGGTTTGGTACGGGCGGGAGGATACACCGGGGAGCTGTTTTTT

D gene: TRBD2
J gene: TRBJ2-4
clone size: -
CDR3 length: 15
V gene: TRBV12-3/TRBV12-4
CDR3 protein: CASSLVGTSRNIQYF
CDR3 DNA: TGTGCCAGCAGTTTAGTGGGGACTAGCAGAAACATTCAGTACTTC

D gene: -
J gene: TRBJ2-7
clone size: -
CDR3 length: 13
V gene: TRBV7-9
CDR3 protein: CASSGPGIGEQYF
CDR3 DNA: TGTGCCAGCAGCGGTCCGGGCATAGGCGAGCAGTACTTC

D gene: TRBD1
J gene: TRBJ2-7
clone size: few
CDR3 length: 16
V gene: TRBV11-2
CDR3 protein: CASSFWDRDRVNEQYF
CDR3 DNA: TGTGCCAGCAGCTTCTGGGACCGGGACAGGGTTAACGAGCAGTACTTC

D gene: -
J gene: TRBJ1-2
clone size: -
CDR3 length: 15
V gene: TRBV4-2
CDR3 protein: CASSQADSANYGYTF
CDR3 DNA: TGTGCCAGCAGCCAAGCTGATTCTGCTAACTATGGCTACACCTTC

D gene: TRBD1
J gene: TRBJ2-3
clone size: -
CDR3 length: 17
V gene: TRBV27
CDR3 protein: CASSRRQGVSGADTQYF
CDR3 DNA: TGTGCCAGCAGTCGGCGACAGGGTGTATCTGGGGCAGATACGCAGTATTTT

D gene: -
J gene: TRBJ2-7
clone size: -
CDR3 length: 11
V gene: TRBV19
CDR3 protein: CASSTAQEQYF
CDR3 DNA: TGTGCCAGTAGTACTGCACAAGAGCAGTACTTC

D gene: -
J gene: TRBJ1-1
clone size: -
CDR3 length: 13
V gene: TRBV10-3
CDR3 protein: CAISATGANEAFF
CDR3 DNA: TGTGCCATCAGTGCCACGGGGGCTAATGAAGCTTTCTTT

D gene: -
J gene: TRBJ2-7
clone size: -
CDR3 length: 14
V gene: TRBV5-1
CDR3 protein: CASSPSDRFYEQYF
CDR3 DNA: TGCGCCAGCAGCCCTTCGGACCGCTTCTACGAGCAGTACTTC

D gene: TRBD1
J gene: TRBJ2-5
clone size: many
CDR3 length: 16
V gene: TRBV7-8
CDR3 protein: CASSPRLVTGEETQYF
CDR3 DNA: TGTGCCAGCAGCCCCCGGCTAGTGACAGGGGAGGAGACCCAGTACTTC

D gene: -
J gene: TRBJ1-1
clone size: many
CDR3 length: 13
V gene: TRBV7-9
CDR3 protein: CASSLESYTEAFF
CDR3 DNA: TGTGCCAGCAGCTTAGAAAGTTACACTGAAGCTTTCTTT

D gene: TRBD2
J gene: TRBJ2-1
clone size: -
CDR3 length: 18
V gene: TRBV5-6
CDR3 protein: CASSWGSTAGGPYNEQFF
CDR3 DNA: TGTGCCAGCAGCTGGGGTTCGACAGCGGGAGGGCCCTACAATGAGCAGTTCTTC

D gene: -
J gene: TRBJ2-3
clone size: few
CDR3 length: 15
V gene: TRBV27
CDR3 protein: CASSLWATSTDTQYF
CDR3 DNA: TGTGCCAGCAGTTTATGGGCAACTAGCACAGATACGCAGTATTTT

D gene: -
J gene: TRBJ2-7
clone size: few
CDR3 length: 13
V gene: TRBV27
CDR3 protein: CASSSDSSHEQYF
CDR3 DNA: TGTGCCAGCAGTTCGGACAGTTCCCACGAGCAGTACTTC

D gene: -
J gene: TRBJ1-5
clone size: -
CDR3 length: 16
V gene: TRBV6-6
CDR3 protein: CAARGLGLLSNQPQHF
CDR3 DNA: TGTGCCGCCCGGGGGTTGGGACTGCTTAGCAATCAGCCCCAGCATTTT

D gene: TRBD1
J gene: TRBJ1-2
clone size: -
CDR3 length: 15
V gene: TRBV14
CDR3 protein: CASSQGGTANYGYTF
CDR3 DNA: TGTGCCAGCAGCCAAGGCGGGACAGCCAACTATGGCTACACCTTC

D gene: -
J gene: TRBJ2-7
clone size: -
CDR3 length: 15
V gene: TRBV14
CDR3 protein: CASSQDRRLSYEQYF
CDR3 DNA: TGTGCCAGCAGCCAAGATAGGAGACTCTCCTACGAGCAGTACTTC

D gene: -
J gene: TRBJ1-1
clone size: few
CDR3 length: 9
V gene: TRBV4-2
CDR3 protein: CASPRRAFF
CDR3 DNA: TGTGCCAGCCCAAGGAGAGCTTTCTTT

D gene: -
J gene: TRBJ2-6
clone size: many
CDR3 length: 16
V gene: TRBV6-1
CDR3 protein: CASSEFQARRANVLTF
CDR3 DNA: TGTGCCAGCAGTGAGTTTCAGGCCAGAAGGGCCAACGTCCTGACTTTC

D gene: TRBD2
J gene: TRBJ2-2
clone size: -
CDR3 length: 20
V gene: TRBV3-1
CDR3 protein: CASSQAYPSGGLANTGELFF
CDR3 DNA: TGTGCCAGCAGCCAAGCTTATCCTAGCGGGGGGCTCGCGAACACCGGGGAGCTGTTTTTT

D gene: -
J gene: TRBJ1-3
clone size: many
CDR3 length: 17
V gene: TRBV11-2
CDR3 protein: CASSLNRVPSSGNTIYF
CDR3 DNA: TGTGCCAGCAGCCTAAACAGGGTCCCGAGCTCTGGAAACACCATATATTTT

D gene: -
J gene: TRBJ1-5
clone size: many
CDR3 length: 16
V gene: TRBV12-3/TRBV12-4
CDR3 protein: CASSHASGNSNQPQHF
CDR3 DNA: TGTGCCAGCAGTCACGCATCGGGGAATAGCAATCAGCCCCAGCATTTT

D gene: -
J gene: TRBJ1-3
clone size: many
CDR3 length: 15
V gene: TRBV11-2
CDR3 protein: CASSLIGSSGNTIYF
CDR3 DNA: TGTGCCAGCAGCCTTATAGGGAGCTCTGGAAACACCATATATTTT

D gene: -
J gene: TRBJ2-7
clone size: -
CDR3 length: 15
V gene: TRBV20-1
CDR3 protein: CSARGAPRGSYEQYF
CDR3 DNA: TGCAGTGCTAGAGGGGCACCCAGGGGCTCCTACGAGCAGTACTTC